Below, 18 T cell receptor beta chains from the same sample are listed, as sequenced in a study of blood T cell repertoires in COVID-19. Some clones are missing from TCRdb's copy, which holds only in-frame ones; the method was immunoSEQ multiplex PCR. Here the sample spans fewer than 250,000 clones, 83% being singletons. Input material: peripheral blood. The source is a woman aged 40 to 49 with active or convalescent COVID-19.

The CDR3 bases are TGCGCCAGCAGCCAAGATAGTCGTCACACCGGGGAGCTGTTTTTT. This sequence encodes CASSQDSRHTGELFF. J is TRBJ2-2 and V is TRBV4-3; no reliable D call. V lost 0 bases and J lost 3, with 8 bases in between. The CDR3 spans 15 residues. Germline-derived CDR1 and CDR2 are LGHNA and YSLEER.

The genes are TRBV5-4 and TRBJ1-1, with TRBD1 identical over 8 bases. This CDR3 comprises 16 residues. V gave up 0 bases and J gave up 4 bases; unmatched junction bases: 8. The V gene's germline CDR1 is SGHNT and CDR2 YYREEE (reference sequence). The CDR3 reads CASSLGAGGLSTEAFF. The CDR3 DNA sequence: TGTGCCAGCAGCTTGGGAGCAGGGGGCTTGAGCACTGAAGCTTTCTTT.

V and J are TRBV2 and TRBJ2-7, with TRBD2 as a possible D gene (7 bases). The V end was cut by 1 base, the J end by 4 bases, with 11 bases between. The CDR3 runs to 14 residues. CDR1 and CDR2 from the germline V gene are SNHLY and FYNNEI. The chain's CDR3 is CASSEGRGGYEQYF. CDR3 coding DNA: TGTGCCAGCAGTGAAGGCAGGGGAGGGTACGAGCAGTACTTC.

The V call is TRBV5-6, the J call TRBJ2-7; TRBD2 matches at 10 bases. This CDR3 contains 15 residues. V lost 4 bases, J lost 0 bases, and 4 bases stayed unmatched. Germline V gene sequence: CDR1 SGHDT, CDR2 YYEEEE. CDR3 sequence reads: CASSTLAGSSYEQYF. The CDR3 DNA follows: TGTGCCAGCAGCACACTAGCGGGGAGCTCCTACGAGCAGTACTTC. Drawing the rest from reference TRBV5-6 and TRBJ2-7, the complete variable domain is DAGVTQSPTHLIKTRGQQVTLRCSPKSGHDTVSWYQQALGQGPQFIFQYYEEEERQRGNFPDRFSGHQFPNYSSELNVNALLLGDSALYLCASSTLAGSSYEQYFGPGTRLTVT.

This clone came up once. V gene TRBV6-5 combines with J gene TRBJ2-2; D possibly corresponds to TRBD2 (6 bases). V lost 6 bases to trimming and J lost 5 bases, with 7 bases between them. The germline CDR1 and CDR2 sequences are MNHEY and SVGAGI. The CDR3 sequence is 12 residues long. The DNA for the CDR3 is TGTGCCAGCAGCGGGACTACCGGGGAGCTGTTTTTT. Translated, it gives CASSGTTGELFF.

The V call is TRBV14, the J call TRBJ1-1, with TRBD1 identical over 7 bases. The junction had 11 bases not matched to a gene; V was cut back by 4 bases and J by 6 bases. Germline assignment: CDR1 SGHDN and CDR2 FVKESK. The CDR3 is made up of 15 amino acids. This CDR3 reads CASSPRQGVYPEAFF. CDR3 bases: TGTGCCAGCAGCCCCCGACAGGGAGTGTACCCTGAAGCTTTCTTT.

V usage is TRBV2 and J usage is TRBJ2-3, with D hard to call. The germline V and J ends were trimmed by 3 bases and 7 bases, with 11 bases remaining between them. CDR1 SNHLY and CDR2 FYNNEI come from the germline V gene. The CDR3 has 13 amino acids. CDR3 in DNA: TGTGCCAGCAGTGACGAACTGCTCTATACGCAGTATTTT. Protein sequence: CASSDELLYTQYF.

This chain links TRBV28 with TRBJ1-2; D unresolved. CDR1 and CDR2 from the germline V gene are MDHEN and SYDVKM. Trimming stripped 5 bases from V and 8 bases from J, with 12 bases between. This CDR3 is built from 12 residues. The CDR3 loop reads CASSLISRGYTF. CDR3 DNA: TGTGCCAGCAGTCTTATTTCTAGAGGCTACACCTTC.

V and J are TRBV27 and TRBJ1-1; 10 bases line up with TRBD1. With V trimmed by 5 bases and J by 2 bases, 11 bases remained unmatched. CDR3 length equals 17 residues. Germline lookup yields CDR1 MNHEY and CDR2 SMNVEV (reference sequence). The CDR3 coding sequence is TGTGCCAGCAGTCCACTGACAGGGGGCTCGGTAAACACTGAAGCTTTCTTT. It is translated as CASSPLTGGSVNTEAFF.

This CDR3 is CASSQTGGRTLHF. The CDR3 nucleotides read TGTGCCAGCAGTCAGACAGGGGGAAGGACCCTCCACTTT. The chain uses TRBV28 and TRBJ1-6; 9 nucleotides align to TRBD1. Germline CDR1 MDHEN, CDR2 SYDVKM. CDR3 length: 13 amino acids. V was clipped by 5 bases and J by 14 bases; unmatched bases: 7.

The chain carries TRBV19 and TRBJ1-1; possibly TRBD1 for D (5 bases). V lost 9 bases and J lost 5, with 13 bases in between. This CDR3 is built from 12 residues. The germline gives CDR1 LNHDA, CDR2 SQIVND (reference sequence). CDR3 sequence (DNA): TGTGCCAGCCGCCGGGGGGAAACTGAAGCTTTCTTT. It translates to CASRRGETEAFF.

This chain links TRBV10-2 with TRBJ1-4; D not resolved. The V end lost 5 bases, the J end lost 7 bases, and 17 bases lay between the germline ends. CDR1 and CDR2 from the germline V gene are WSHSY and SAAADI. The length of the CDR3 is 15 residues. The CDR3 sequence: CASSPGSPGSEKLFF. CDR3 nucleotide sequence: TGCGCCAGCAGTCCCGGGAGCCCCGGGAGTGAAAAACTGTTTTTT.

V and J are TRBV15 and TRBJ2-7, with D tentatively TRBD2 (6 bases). Trimming shortened V by 6 bases and J by 3 bases, and 15 bases separated the two germline ends. This CDR3 spans 14 amino acids. Germline assignment: CDR1 LNHNV and CDR2 YYDKDF (reference sequence). In DNA, the CDR3 is TGTGCCACCAGAAGGGCGGGACCACTCTACGAGCAGTACTTC. It codes for CATRRAGPLYEQYF.

The gene calls are TRBV25-1 and TRBJ2-7; TRBD2 matches at 13 bases. J lost 1 base, V lost 6 bases, and 9 bases had no gene match. Germline loops: CDR1 MGHDK, CDR2 SYGVNS. The CDR3 contains 17 residues. The CDR3 loop reads CASSLLLAGGISYEQYF. CDR3 nucleotide sequence: TGTGCCAGCAGCCTCCTACTAGCGGGAGGGATATCCTACGAGCAGTACTTC.

The CDR3 here is CASSLGWSGRAVNIQYF. CDR3 DNA sequence: TGTGCCAGCAGCTTAGGATGGAGCGGGAGGGCCGTAAACATTCAGTACTTC. The V and J genes are TRBV11-2 and TRBJ2-4, with 10 bases identical to TRBD2. Per germline, CDR1 SGHAT and CDR2 FQNNGV. Trimming removed 1 base from V and 6 bases from J; junction bases left unmatched: 9. The CDR3 sequence is 17 residues long.

This clone has just a few counts. This chain uses TRBV5-5 with TRBJ2-1, with D possibly being TRBD2 (6 bases). This CDR3 contains 17 residues. Germline CDR1 reads SGHKS; CDR2 reads YYEKEE (reference sequence). V lost 0 bases and J lost 2, with 15 bases in between. The CDR3 region has the DNA TGTGCCAGCAGCTTGGTCTTTGGGCGGGATCCCTACAATGAGCAGTTCTTC. Protein sequence: CASSLVFGRDPYNEQFF.

This chain joins TRBV9 and TRBJ1-2, with a weak D call TRBD1 (5 bases). Germline CDR1 SGDLS, CDR2 YYNGEE. CDR3 size: 16 residues. V was shortened by 0 bases and J by 2 bases, with 14 bases between the two germline ends. The CDR3 DNA reads TGTGCCAGCAGCGTAGTAGCGGGGACGGCCAACTATGGCTACACCTTC. Translation gives CASSVVAGTANYGYTF. The full variable domain, completed using reference TRBV9 and TRBJ1-2, is DSGVTQTPKHLITATGQRVTLRCSPRSGDLSVYWYQQSLDQGLQFLIQYYNGEERAKGNILERFSAQQFPDLHSELNLSSLELGDSALYFCASSVVAGTANYGYTFGSGTRLTVV.

The chain couples TRBV4-1 to TRBJ1-1, with 7 bases fitting TRBD1. The CDR3 length is 15 residues. V trimming: 0 bases; J trimming: 5 bases; junction bases outside the gene matches: 6. Germline CDR1 is MGHRA and CDR2 is YSYEKL. CDR3 sequence: CASSQDQGEFTEAFF. The CDR3 DNA sequence: TGCGCCAGCAGCCAAGATCAGGGGGAGTTTACTGAAGCTTTCTTT.